This T cell receptor (beta chain) was identified in a study of metastatic and nonmetastatic thyroid tumors. Study information: Blood and tumor or nodule tissue repertoires from malignant and benign thyroid patients were compared. Findings and caveats of the study: It was reportedly found that TCR beta diversity was significantly higher in malignant thyroid tumors than in benign nodules, a difference seen in both blood and tumor samples.

The V end lost 4 bases, the J end lost 5 bases, and 14 bases lay between the germline ends. The germline V gene has CDR1 MNHGY and CDR2 SVAAGI. There are 15 residues in the CDR3. As regards this clone: The antigen is not known.

Original data processing: CDR3 was compared across clinicopathological groups, and the resulting differences were used to build a distant-metastasis classifier for papillary thyroid cancer. TCRdb re-clonotyped the PCR reads via MiXCR. TCRdb assigned the V and J calls; the authors' analysis was not used. Among roughly 40,000 clones listed, roughly an eighth were seen once. Thyroid surgery was preceded by no treatment in any patient. The chain uses TRBV6-9 and TRBJ2-2; unclear D gene. Material for sequencing was blood. This clonotype was obtained from a male donor with papillary thyroid cancer or a benign thyroid nodule (not recorded which). Some clones in this sample may be carry-over from other donors' samples. CDR3 sequence (DNA): TGTGCCAGCAGTTCTTCATGGGTCCGAACCGGGGAGCTGTTTTTT. This encodes CASSSSWVRTGELFF.